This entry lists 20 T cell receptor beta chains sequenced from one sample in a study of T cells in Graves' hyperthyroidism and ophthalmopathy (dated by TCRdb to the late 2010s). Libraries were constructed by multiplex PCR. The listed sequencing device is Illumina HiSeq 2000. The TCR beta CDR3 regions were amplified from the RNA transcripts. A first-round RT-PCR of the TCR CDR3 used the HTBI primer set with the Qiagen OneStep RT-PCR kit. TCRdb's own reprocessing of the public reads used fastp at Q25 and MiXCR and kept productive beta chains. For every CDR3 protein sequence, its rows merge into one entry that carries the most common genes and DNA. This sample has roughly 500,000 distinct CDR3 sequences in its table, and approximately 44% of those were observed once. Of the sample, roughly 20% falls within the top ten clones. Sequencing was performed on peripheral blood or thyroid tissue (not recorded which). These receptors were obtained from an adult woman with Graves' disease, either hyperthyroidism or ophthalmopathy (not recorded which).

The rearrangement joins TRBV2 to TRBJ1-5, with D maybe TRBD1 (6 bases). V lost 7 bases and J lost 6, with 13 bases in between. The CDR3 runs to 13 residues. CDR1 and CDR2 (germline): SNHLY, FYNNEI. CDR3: CASNLGAGQPQHF. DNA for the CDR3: TGTGCCAGCAATTTGGGGGCCGGTCAGCCCCAGCATTTT.

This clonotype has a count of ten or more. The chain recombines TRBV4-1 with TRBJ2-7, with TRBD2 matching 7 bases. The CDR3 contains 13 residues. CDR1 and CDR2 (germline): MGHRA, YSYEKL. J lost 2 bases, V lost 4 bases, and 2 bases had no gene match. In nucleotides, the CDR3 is TGCGCCAGCAGCCTGACTAGCACCTACGAGCAGTACTTC. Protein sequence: CASSLTSTYEQYF.

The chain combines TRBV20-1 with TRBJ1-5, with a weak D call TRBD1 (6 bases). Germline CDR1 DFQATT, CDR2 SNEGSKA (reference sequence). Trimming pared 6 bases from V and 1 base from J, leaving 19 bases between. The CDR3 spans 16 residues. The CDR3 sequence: CSALPLQGNSNQPQHF. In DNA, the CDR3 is TGCAGTGCCCTACCGCTACAGGGAAACAGCAATCAGCCCCAGCATTTT.

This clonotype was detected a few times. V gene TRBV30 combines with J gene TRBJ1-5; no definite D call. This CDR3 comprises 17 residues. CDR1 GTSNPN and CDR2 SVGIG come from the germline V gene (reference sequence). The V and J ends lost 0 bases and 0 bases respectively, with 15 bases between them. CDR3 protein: CAWSVSEGQDSNQPQHF. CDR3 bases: TGTGCCTGGAGTGTTTCCGAAGGCCAGGATAGCAATCAGCCCCAGCATTTT.

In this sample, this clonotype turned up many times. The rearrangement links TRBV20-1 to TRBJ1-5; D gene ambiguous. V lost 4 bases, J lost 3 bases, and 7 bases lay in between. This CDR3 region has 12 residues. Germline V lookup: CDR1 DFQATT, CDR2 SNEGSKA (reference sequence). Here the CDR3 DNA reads TGCAGTGCTATACTCGACAATCAGCCCCAGCATTTT. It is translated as CSAILDNQPQHF.

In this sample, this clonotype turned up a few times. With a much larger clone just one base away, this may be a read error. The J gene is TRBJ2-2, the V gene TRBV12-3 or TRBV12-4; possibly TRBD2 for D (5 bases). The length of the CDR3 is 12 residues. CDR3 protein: CASSFAAGELLF. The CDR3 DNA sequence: TGTGCCAGCAGTTTTGCGGCCGGGGAGCTGCTTTTT.

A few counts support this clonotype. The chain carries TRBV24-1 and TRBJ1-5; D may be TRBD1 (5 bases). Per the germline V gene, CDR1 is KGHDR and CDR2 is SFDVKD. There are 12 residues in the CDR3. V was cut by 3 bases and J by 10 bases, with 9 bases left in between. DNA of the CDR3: TGTGCCACCAGTGATACAGGTGGACCCCAGCATTTT. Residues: CATSDTGGPQHF.

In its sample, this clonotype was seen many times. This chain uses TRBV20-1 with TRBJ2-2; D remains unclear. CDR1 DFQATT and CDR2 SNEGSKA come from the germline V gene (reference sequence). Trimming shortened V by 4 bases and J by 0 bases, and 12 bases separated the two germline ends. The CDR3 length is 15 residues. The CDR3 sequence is CSAIQTFANTGELFF. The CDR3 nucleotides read TGCAGTGCTATTCAGACGTTCGCGAACACCGGGGAGCTGTTTTTT.

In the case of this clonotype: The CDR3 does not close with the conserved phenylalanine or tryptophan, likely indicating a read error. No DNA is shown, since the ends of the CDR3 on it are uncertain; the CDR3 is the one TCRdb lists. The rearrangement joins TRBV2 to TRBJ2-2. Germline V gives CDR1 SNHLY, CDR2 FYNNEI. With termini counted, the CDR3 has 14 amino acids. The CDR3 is CASSENAEHRGAVV.

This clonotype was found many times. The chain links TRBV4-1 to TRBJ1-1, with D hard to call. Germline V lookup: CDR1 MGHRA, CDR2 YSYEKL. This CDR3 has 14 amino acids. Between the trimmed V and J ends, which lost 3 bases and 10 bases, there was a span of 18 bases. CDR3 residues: CASSQPGRARGAFF. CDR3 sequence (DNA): TGCGCCAGCAGCCAGCCGGGGAGGGCGCGGGGAGCTTTCTTT.

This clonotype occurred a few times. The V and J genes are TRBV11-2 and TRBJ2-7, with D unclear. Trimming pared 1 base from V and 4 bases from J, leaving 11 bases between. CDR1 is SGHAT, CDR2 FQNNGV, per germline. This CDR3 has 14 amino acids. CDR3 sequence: CASSLGTEGYEQYF. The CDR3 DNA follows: TGTGCCAGCAGCTTAGGCACGGAAGGATACGAGCAGTACTTC.

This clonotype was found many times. CDR3 nucleotide sequence: TGCGCCTCCCGGGGGTACAGGGGGACATATGGCTACACCTTC. This codes for CASRGYRGTYGYTF. V gene TRBV10-1 combines with J gene TRBJ1-2; 8 bases are a match to TRBD1. This CDR3 has 14 amino acids. Germline values: CDR1 WNHNN, CDR2 SYGVQD (reference sequence). The V and J ends lost 11 bases and 5 bases, in that order; junction bases with no gene match: 13.

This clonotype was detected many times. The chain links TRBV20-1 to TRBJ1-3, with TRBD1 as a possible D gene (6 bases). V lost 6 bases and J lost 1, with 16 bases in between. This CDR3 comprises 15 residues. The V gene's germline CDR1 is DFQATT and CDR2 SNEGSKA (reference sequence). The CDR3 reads CSAELGTNSGNTIYF. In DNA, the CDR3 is TGCAGTGCGGAACTCGGGACAAATTCTGGAAACACCATATATTTT.

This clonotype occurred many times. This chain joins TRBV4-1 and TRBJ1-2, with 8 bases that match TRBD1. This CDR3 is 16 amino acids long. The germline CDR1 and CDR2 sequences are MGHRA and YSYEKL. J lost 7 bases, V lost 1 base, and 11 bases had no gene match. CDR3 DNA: TGCGCCAGCAGCCAAGTGCGGACAGGGAAGGGAGCTGGCTACACCTTC. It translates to CASSQVRTGKGAGYTF.

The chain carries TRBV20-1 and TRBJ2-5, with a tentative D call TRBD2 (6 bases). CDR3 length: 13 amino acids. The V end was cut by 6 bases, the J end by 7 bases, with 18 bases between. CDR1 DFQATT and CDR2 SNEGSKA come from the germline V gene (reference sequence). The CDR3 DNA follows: TGCAGTGCGACCCCCGGGACTCTTGGGACCCAGTACTTC. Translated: CSATPGTLGTQYF.

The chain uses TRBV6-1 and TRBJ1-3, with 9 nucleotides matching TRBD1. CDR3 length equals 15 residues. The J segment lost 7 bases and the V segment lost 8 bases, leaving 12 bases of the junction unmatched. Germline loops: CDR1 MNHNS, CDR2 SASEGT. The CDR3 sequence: CASRDRVPSKNTIYF. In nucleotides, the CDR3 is TGTGCCAGCCGGGACAGGGTGCCAAGTAAGAACACCATATATTTT.

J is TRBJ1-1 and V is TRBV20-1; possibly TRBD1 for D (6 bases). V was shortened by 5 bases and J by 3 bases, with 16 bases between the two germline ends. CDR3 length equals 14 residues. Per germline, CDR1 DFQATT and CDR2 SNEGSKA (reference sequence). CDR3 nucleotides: TGCAGTGCTTCCAGGGGACCCGGGGACACTGAAGCTTTCTTT. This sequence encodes CSASRGPGDTEAFF.

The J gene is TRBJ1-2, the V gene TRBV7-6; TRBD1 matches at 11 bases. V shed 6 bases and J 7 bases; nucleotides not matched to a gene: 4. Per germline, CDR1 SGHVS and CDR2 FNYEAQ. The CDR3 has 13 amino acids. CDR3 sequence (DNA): TGTGCCAGCAGGAGGGACAGGGGGTTTGGCTACACCTTC. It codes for CASRRDRGFGYTF.

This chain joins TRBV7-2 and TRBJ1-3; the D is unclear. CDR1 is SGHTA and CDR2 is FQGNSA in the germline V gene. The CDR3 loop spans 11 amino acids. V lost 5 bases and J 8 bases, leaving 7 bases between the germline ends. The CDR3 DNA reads TGTGCCAGCAGCCCCCAGGACACCATATATTTT. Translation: CASSPQDTIYF.

CDR3 region: CASSTRTGGTYGYTF. The DNA of the CDR3 is TGCGCCAGCAGCACTCGGACAGGGGGTACCTATGGCTACACCTTC. This chain uses TRBV5-1 with TRBJ1-2; TRBD1 aligns across 10 bases. Germline V gene data show CDR1 as SGHRS and CDR2 as YFSETQ. The V gene end was trimmed by 4 bases and the J gene end by 4 bases; junction bases not matched to a gene: 7. This CDR3 is built from 15 residues.